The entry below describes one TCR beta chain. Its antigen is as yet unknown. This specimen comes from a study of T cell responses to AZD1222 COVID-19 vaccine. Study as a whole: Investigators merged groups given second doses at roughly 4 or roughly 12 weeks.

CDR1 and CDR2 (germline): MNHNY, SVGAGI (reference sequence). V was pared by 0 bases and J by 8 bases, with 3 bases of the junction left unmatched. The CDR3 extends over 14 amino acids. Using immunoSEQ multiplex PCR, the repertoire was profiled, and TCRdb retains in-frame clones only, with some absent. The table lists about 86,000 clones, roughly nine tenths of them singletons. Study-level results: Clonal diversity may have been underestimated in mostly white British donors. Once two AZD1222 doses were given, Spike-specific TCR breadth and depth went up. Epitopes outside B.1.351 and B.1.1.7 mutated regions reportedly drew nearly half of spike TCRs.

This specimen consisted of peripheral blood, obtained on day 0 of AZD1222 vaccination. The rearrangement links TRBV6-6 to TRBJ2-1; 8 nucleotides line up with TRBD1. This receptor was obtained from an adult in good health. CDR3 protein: CASSYSGTGDEQFF. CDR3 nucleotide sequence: TGTGCCAGCAGTTACTCCGGGACAGGTGATGAGCAGTTCTTC.